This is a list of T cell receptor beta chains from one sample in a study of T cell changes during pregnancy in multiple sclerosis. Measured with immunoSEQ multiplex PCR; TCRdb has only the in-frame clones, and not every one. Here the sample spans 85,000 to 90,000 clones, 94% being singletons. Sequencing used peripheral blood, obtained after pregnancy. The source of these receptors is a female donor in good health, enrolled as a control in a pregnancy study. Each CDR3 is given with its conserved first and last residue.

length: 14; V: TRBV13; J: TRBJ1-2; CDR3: CASRSLQGAKSYTF
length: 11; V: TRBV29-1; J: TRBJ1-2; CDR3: CSVRTGQGYTF
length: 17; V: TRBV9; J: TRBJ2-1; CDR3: CASSVGDGGASYNEQFF
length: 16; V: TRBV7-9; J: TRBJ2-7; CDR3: CASSLGTSGTSYEQYF
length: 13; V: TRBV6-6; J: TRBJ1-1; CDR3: CAIRQGVRTEAFF
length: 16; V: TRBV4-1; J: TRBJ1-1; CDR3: CASSQWTGFMNTEAFF
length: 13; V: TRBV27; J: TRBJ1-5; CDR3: CASRQGGSQPQHF
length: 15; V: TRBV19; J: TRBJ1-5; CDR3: CASSTGHHSNQPQHF
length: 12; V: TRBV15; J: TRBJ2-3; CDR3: CATSGRGDTQYF
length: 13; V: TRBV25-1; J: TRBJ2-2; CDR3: CAIDRGNTGELFF
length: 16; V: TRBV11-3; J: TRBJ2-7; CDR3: CASSFGGASSYYEQYF
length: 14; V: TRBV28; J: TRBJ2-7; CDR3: CASSLTDYPYEQYF
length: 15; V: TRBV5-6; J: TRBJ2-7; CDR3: CASSLASLLSYEQYF
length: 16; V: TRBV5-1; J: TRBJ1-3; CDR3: CASSLGQGSTGNTIYF
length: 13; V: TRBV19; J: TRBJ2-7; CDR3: CASSIVRFGEQYF
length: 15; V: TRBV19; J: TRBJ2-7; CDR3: CASSKRQGSSYEQYF
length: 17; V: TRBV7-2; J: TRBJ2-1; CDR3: CASSLEVRKPSYNEQFF
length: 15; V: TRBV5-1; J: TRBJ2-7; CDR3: CASSLATGGSYEQYF
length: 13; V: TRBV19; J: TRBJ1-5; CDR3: CASSLGQYQPQHF
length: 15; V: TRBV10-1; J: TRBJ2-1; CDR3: CASSAPRDRGLEQFF
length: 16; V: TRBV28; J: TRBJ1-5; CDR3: CASSAGDRGFYQPQHF
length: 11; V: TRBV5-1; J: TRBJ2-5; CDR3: CASSGAETQYF
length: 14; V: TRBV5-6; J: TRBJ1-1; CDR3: CASSLVGQGTEAFF
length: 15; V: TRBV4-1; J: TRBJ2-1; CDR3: CASSQVSASYNEQFF
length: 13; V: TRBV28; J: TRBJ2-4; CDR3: CASSLGRLNIQYF
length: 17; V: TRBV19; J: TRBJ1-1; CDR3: CASSDRPGQGASTEAFF
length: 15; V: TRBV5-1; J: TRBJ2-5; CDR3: CASSPGQGTKETQYF
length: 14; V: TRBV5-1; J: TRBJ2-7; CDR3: CASSLGGTALEQYF
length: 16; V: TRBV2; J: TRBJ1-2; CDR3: CASSDIGTGAPYGYTF
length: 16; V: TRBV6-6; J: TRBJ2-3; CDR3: CASSTGLAGGTDTQYF
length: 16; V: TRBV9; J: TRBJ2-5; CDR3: CASSVLAGGPQETQYF
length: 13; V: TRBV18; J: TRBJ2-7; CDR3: CASSETAYYEQYF
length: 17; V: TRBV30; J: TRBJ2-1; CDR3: CAWSDGLAGGTYNEQFF
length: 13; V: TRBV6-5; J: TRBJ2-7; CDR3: CASSSRNTYEQYF
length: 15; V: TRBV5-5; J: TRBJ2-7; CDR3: CASSPEGLNSYEQYF
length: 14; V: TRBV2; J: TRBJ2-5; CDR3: CASSDPTPGATQYF